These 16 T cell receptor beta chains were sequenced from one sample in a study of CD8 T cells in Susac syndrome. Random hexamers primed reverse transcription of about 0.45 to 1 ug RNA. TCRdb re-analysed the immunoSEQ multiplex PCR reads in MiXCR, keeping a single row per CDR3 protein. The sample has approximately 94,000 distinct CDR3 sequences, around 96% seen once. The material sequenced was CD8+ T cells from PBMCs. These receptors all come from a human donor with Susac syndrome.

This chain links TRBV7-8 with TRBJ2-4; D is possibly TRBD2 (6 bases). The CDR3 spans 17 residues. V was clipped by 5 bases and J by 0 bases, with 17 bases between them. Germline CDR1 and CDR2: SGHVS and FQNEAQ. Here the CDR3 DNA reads TGTGCCAGCAGCCCGGGCCCCGGGGGTTTAGCCAAAAACATTCAGTACTTC. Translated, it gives CASSPGPGGLAKNIQYF.

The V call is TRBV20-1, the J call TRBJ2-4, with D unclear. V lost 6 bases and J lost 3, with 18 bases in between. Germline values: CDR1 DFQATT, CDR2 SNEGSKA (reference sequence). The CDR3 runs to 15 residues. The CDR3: CSALWPLGFKNIQYF. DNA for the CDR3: TGCAGTGCCCTCTGGCCCCTGGGGTTCAAAAACATTCAGTACTTC.

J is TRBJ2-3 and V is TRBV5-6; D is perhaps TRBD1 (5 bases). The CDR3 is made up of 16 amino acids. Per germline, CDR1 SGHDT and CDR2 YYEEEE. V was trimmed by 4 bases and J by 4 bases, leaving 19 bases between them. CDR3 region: CASSPTPRDPADTQYF. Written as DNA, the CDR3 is TGTGCCAGCAGCCCCACTCCCAGGGATCCTGCAGATACGCAGTATTTT.

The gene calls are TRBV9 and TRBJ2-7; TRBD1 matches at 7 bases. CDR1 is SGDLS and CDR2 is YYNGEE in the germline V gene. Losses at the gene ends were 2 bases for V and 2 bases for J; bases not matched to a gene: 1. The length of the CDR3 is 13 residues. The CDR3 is CASSVGQTYEQYF. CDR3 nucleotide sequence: TGTGCCAGCAGCGTGGGACAGACCTACGAGCAGTACTTC.

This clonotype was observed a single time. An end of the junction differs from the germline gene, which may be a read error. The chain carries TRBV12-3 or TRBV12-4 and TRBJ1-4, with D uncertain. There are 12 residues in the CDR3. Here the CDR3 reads CASSLGNEKLFF. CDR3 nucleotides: TGTGCCAGCAGCTTAGGGAATGAAAAACTGTTTTTT.

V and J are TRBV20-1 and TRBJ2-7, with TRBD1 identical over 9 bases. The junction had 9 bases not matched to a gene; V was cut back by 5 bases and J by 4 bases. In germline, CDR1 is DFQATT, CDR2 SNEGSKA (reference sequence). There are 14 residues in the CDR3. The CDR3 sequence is CSALLRTGAYEQYF. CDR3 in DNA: TGCAGTGCTCTTCTGAGGACAGGGGCTTACGAGCAGTACTTC.

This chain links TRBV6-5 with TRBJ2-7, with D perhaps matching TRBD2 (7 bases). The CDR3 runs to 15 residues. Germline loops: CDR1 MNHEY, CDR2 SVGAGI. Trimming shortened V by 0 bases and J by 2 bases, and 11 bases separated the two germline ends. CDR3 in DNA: TGTGCCAGCAGTTACTCGACCGGGGGGCCCTACGAGCAGTACTTC. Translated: CASSYSTGGPYEQYF.

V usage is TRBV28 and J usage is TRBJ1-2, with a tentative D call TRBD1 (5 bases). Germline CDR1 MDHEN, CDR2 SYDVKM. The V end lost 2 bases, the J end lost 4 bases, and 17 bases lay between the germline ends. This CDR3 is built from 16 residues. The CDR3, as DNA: TGTGCCAGCAGTTTAGGGGCAGGCGGCGGTGTCTATGGCTACACCTTC. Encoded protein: CASSLGAGGGVYGYTF.

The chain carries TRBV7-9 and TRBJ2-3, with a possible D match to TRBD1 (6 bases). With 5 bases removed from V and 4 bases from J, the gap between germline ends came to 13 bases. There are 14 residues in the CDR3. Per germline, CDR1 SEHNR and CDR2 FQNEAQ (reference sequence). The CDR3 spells CASSPGHPPDTQYF. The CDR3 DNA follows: TGTGCCAGCAGCCCGGGACACCCGCCAGATACGCAGTATTTT.

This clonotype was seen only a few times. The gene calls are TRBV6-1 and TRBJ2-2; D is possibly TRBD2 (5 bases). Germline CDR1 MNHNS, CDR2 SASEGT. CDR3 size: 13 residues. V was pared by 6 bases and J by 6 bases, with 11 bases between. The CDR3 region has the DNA TGTGCCAGCAGGTCTAGCTTCGCCGGGGAGCTGTTTTTT. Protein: CASRSSFAGELFF.

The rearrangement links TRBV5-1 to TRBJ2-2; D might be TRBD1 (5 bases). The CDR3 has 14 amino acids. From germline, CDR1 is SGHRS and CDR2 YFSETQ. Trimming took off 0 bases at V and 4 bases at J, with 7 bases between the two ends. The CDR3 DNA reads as TGCGCCAGCAGCTTGGCCCAGGGCACCGGGGAGCTGTTTTTT. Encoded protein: CASSLAQGTGELFF.

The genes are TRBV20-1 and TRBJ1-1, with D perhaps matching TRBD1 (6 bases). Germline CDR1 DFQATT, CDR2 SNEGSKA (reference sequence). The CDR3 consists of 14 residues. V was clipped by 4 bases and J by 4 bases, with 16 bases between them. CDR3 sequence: CSAIYTGSGTEAFF. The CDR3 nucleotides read TGCAGTGCTATATACACAGGGTCGGGCACTGAAGCTTTCTTT.

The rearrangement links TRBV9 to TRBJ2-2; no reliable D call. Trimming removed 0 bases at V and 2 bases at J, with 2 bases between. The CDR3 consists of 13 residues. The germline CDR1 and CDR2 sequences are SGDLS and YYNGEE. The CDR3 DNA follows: TGTGCCAGCAGCGTAGATAACACCGGGGAGCTGTTTTTT. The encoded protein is CASSVDNTGELFF.

The CDR3 sequence: CATSREGTGDYEQYF. The DNA of the CDR3 is TGTGCCACCAGCAGAGAAGGGACAGGGGACTACGAGCAGTACTTC. The chain carries TRBV15 and TRBJ2-7; 10 positions match TRBD1. J was trimmed by 3 bases and V by 0 bases; bases with no gene match: 2. The CDR3 is 15 amino acids. The V gene's germline CDR1 is LNHNV and CDR2 YYDKDF (reference sequence).

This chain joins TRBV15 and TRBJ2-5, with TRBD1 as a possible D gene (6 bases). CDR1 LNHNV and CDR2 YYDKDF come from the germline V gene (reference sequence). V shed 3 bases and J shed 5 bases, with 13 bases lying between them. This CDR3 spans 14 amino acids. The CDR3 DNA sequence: TGTGCCACCAGCAGCCGAACAGGGCCCGAGACCCAGTACTTC. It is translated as CATSSRTGPETQYF.

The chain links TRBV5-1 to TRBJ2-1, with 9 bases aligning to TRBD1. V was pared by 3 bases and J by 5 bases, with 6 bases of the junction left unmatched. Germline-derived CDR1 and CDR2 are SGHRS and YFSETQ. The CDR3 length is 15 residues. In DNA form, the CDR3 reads TGCGCCAGCAGCTCTAAACAGGGGGCGGACAATGAGCAGTTCTTC. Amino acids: CASSSKQGADNEQFF.